The 5 T cell receptor beta chains below were found in one sample sequenced in a study of tumor-infiltrating lymphocytes in primary liver carcinoma. Starting from approximately 470 ng of total RNA, TCR beta cDNA was produced with a primer in the constant region. ARM-PCR was slightly modified, and three nested multiplex PCR rounds with it gave rise to the TCR beta libraries. Amplification in the first two PCR rounds was performed using TRBV1-TRBV30 forward primers and a C-beta reverse primer for roughly 9 cycles each. MiXCR was run by TCRdb on the multiplex PCR reads, yielding one entry per CDR3 protein. The sample lists approximately 330,000 distinct CDR3 sequences, less than 65% occurring once. Unsorted whole blood yielded blood RNA, and germline DNA was extracted as well. Sequences were obtained from peripheral blood. The receptors originated from a middle-aged man with primary liver carcinoma and hepatitis B virus infection.

A note on this clonotype: One end of the junction is discordant with germline, which a read error may explain. The chain links TRBV11-2 to TRBJ2-1; D is unresolved. From germline, CDR1 is SGHAT and CDR2 FQNNGV. The CDR3 loop spans 16 amino acids. CDR3 DNA: TGTGCCAGCAGCTTAGTTCCAGAGAGCTCCTACAGTGAGGAGTTCTTC. Its translation: CASSLVPESSYSEEFF.

In the case of this clonotype: A much bigger clone sits one base away, suggesting this may be a read error. The CDR3 region has the DNA TGCGCCAGCAGCCAAGTGGGTGGCAGGCCCAACTACGAGCAGTACTTC. This gives the protein CASSQVGGRPNYEQYF. J is TRBJ2-7 and V is TRBV4-1; D call uncertain. The germline V and J ends were trimmed by 1 base and 3 bases, with 16 bases remaining between them. Germline V lookup: CDR1 MGHRA, CDR2 YSYEKL. CDR3 size: 16 residues.

A remark on this clonotype: The junction differs from germline at one of its ends, possibly a read error. The chain has TRBV7-8 and TRBJ1-1; D not resolved. CDR1 is SGHVS and CDR2 is FQNEAQ in the germline V gene. CDR3 size: 15 residues. CDR3 in DNA: TGTACCAGCAGCTCCCCTGGGCGGGCGAACACTGAAGCTTTCTTT. This gives the protein CTSSSPGRANTEAFF.

In regard to this clonotype: A read error may be the cause here, since a much bigger clone is one base away. As the CDR3 is not closed by the conserved phenylalanine or tryptophan, this likely results from a read error. V is TRBV10-3 and J is TRBJ2-5, with no clear D. The V end was cut by 6 bases, the J end by 2 bases, with 4 bases between. This CDR3 region has 11 residues. Germline assignment: CDR1 ENHRY and CDR2 SYGVKD. The CDR3 bases are TGTGCCATCAGCGCACAAGAGACCCAGTACATC. This sequence encodes CAISAQETQYI.

This clonotype has a count of ten or more. The chain employs TRBV6-2 or TRBV6-3 and TRBJ2-7; no firm D call. The CDR3 length is 13 residues. Germline V gives CDR1 MNHEY, CDR2 SVGEGT. V lost 2 bases and J 5 bases, leaving 10 bases between the germline ends. In DNA, the CDR3 is TGTGCCAGCAGTTACCGAGTCGACCACGAGCAGTACTTC. Residues: CASSYRVDHEQYF.